These 17 T cell receptor beta chains came from one sample sequenced in a study of a mutant IDH1 vaccine in newly diagnosed glioma (dated by TCRdb to the early 2020s). Which antigens these TCRs recognize remains unknown. Library preparation used the immunoSEQ multiplex PCR assay. Sourced from immuneACCESS, this table was stored by TCRdb with only in-frame sequences that have V and J called. A share of the clones is absent; for the studies checked, an unresolved V gene accounts for under half, and the remainder has no known explanation. This sample gives 50,000 to 70,000 clones in total; approximately 87% of them show up just once. The top ten hold about an eighth of the sample. Reading the label with the study, this specimen's time point is: week 23, last vaccination. Every vaccine dose consisted of 300 ug of a 20-mer mutant IDH1 peptide in Montanide, administered subcutaneously together with topical imiquimod.

The specimen comprised PBMCs, sampled from a glioma patient whose treatment included an IDH1 peptide vaccine. These receptor sequences come from a man younger than 35 with glioma.

CDR3 DNA: TGTGCCATCAGTGAGGGGCGCATGGGGGGAGCGGGGGGATACTACGAGCAGTACTTC. Encoded protein: CAISEGRMGGAGGYYEQYF. The chain combines TRBV10-3 with TRBJ2-7, with 9 bases matching TRBD2. After removal of 2 bases from V and 3 bases from J, the junction contained 17 bases not matched to a gene. CDR3 length equals 19 residues. Germline-derived CDR1 and CDR2 are ENHRY and SYGVKD.

The chain recombines TRBV30 with TRBJ2-2; maybe TRBD2 (5 bases). Germline V gene lookup returns CDR1 GTSNPN and CDR2 SVGIG (reference sequence). The ends were cut back, 0 bases at V and 4 bases at J, with 15 bases in the middle. The CDR3 has 16 residues. CDR3 sequence (DNA): TGTGCCTGGAGTGTAGCCCAAACTGGAGGCACCGGGGAGCTGTTTTTT. Its translation: CAWSVAQTGGTGELFF.

This clone came up once. The J gene is TRBJ2-3, the V gene TRBV30; tentative D call: TRBD2 (5 bases). The V and J ends lost 0 bases and 8 bases respectively, with 15 bases between them. This CDR3 has 14 residues. The V gene's germline CDR1 is GTSNPN and CDR2 SVGIG (reference sequence). CDR3 coding DNA: TGTGCCTGGAGTGTACAAGCGGTTGGGTCTACGCAGTATTTT. This sequence encodes CAWSVQAVGSTQYF.

The chain couples TRBV7-2 to TRBJ1-2; 8 positions agree with TRBD1. The V segment lost 4 bases and the J segment 6 bases; nucleotides outside the gene matches: 16. There are 17 residues in the CDR3. Germline CDR1 reads SGHTA; CDR2 reads FQGNSA. CDR3 sequence: CASSSFVWQGASNGYTF. CDR3 nucleotide sequence: TGTGCCAGCAGCTCTTTTGTTTGGCAGGGGGCATCCAATGGCTACACCTTC.

This clone was observed a single time. The chain employs TRBV5-4 and TRBJ1-1, with a tentative D call TRBD1 (6 bases). This CDR3 has 14 amino acids. V was cut by 4 bases and J by 5 bases, with 15 bases left in between. Per the germline V gene, CDR1 is SGHNT and CDR2 is YYREEE (reference sequence). CDR3 sequence reads: CASSTNRVGTEAFF. DNA for the CDR3: TGTGCCAGCAGCACTAACAGGGTGGGGACTGAAGCTTTCTTT.

The rearrangement joins TRBV7-9 to TRBJ1-1; 9 bases agree with TRBD1. V shed 5 bases, J shed 5 bases, and the junction held 12 bases outside the gene matches. CDR1 is SEHNR and CDR2 is FQNEAQ in the germline V gene (reference sequence). The CDR3 sequence is 16 residues long. The DNA for the CDR3 is TGTGCCAGCAGCCTTATTACAGGGGGCGCGGGGACTGAAGCTTTCTTT. Its translation is CASSLITGGAGTEAFF.

This rearrangement joins TRBV7-2 to TRBJ1-5; perhaps TRBD1 as D (6 bases). With 3 bases removed from V and 7 bases from J, the gap between germline ends came to 16 bases. Per germline, CDR1 SGHTA and CDR2 FQGNSA. This CDR3 contains 15 residues. This chain's CDR3 is CASSLWGDTSQPQHF. Written as DNA, the CDR3 is TGTGCCAGCAGCTTGTGGGGGGACACCTCGCAGCCCCAGCATTTT.

V and J are TRBV6-5 and TRBJ2-7; a possible D gene is TRBD2 (6 bases). CDR1 and CDR2 from the germline V gene are MNHEY and SVGAGI. The CDR3 covers 14 residues. V lost 2 bases and J lost 3, with 11 bases in between. CDR3 sequence (DNA): TGTGCCAGCAGTTACCGGGACTCCGACTACGAGCAGTACTTC. Residues: CASSYRDSDYEQYF.

The chain links TRBV7-6 to TRBJ1-1, with 7 bases matching TRBD1. Trimming took 5 bases from V and 10 from J; bases not matched to a gene: 7. There are 12 residues in the CDR3. Germline CDR1 reads SGHVS; CDR2 reads FNYEAQ. CDR3 in DNA: TGTGCCAGCAGCCCCCAGACAGGGTCAGCTTTCTTT. Its protein is CASSPQTGSAFF.

V and J are TRBV4-3 and TRBJ2-5; D gene uncertain. This CDR3 region has 14 residues. Trimming removed 2 bases from V and 5 bases from J, with 12 bases in between. The germline gives CDR1 LGHNA, CDR2 YSLEER. The CDR3 here is CASSQFAWVETQYF. CDR3 bases: TGCGCCAGCAGCCAATTCGCCTGGGTTGAGACCCAGTACTTC.

The rearrangement links TRBV7-9 to TRBJ2-1, with a possible D match to TRBD1 (6 bases). Germline V gene lookup returns CDR1 SEHNR and CDR2 FQNEAQ (reference sequence). The V and J ends lost 5 bases and 0 bases respectively, with 11 bases between them. The CDR3 spans 15 residues. CDR3 nucleotide sequence: TGTGCCAGCAGCCACCTGGACAGCTCCTACAATGAGCAGTTCTTC. Its protein product is CASSHLDSSYNEQFF.

CDR3 sequence: CASSLGWQETQYF. CDR3 in DNA: TGCGCCAGCAGCTTGGGATGGCAAGAGACCCAGTACTTC. The chain recombines TRBV5-1 with TRBJ2-5; D is unclear. Trimming cost V 0 bases and J 2 bases, with 5 bases left between them. Germline loops: CDR1 SGHRS, CDR2 YFSETQ. This CDR3 comprises 13 residues.

This chain connects TRBV7-8 to TRBJ1-5; TRBD1 aligns across 7 bases. Per the germline V gene, CDR1 is SGHVS and CDR2 is FQNEAQ. Germline trimming cut 5 bases from V and 1 base from J; bases unmatched to any gene: 11. This CDR3 is built from 17 residues. The CDR3 reads CASSKRGDSLSNQPQHF. The CDR3 region has the DNA TGTGCCAGCAGCAAAAGGGGGGACAGTCTGAGCAATCAGCCCCAGCATTTT.

This clone occurred once. The V gene is TRBV4-1, the J gene TRBJ1-1; a weak D match, TRBD1 (5 bases). Germline-derived CDR1 and CDR2 are MGHRA and YSYEKL. The V and J ends lost 0 bases and 5 bases respectively, with 10 bases between them. The CDR3 is 14 amino acids. The CDR3 nucleotides read TGCGCCAGCAGCCAAGATGGGGGTGGGACTGAAGCTTTCTTT. The encoded protein is CASSQDGGGTEAFF.

In this sample, this clone turned up once. The rearrangement joins TRBV9 to TRBJ2-7; possibly TRBD2 for D (6 bases). The CDR3 is made up of 15 amino acids. Trimming took off 4 bases at V and 0 bases at J, with 14 bases between the two ends. The germline V gene encodes CDR1 SGDLS and CDR2 YYNGEE. The CDR3 DNA reads as TGTGCCAGCAGCCCGTCTAGCGTGAGCTCCTACGAGCAGTACTTC. Amino acid sequence: CASSPSSVSSYEQYF.

V gene TRBV7-9 combines with J gene TRBJ2-3; D gene ambiguous. The V gene's germline CDR1 is SEHNR and CDR2 FQNEAQ (reference sequence). The V end was cut by 1 base, the J end by 1 base, with 12 bases between. The CDR3 runs to 16 residues. CDR3 DNA: TGTGCCAGCAGCTTAGTTTTGGGATCTGGCACAGATACGCAGTATTTT. This translates into CASSLVLGSGTDTQYF.

CDR3 bases: TGTGCCAGCTCGCCGACCAGGGGGAATAATCAGCCCCAGCATTTT. Its protein is CASSPTRGNNQPQHF. This chain connects TRBV18 to TRBJ1-5; 7 bases are shared with TRBD1. The V and J ends lost 6 bases and 4 bases, in that order; junction bases with no gene match: 9. The CDR3 is made up of 15 amino acids. Germline values: CDR1 KGHSH, CDR2 LQKENI. Complete variable domain (other parts from reference TRBV18 and TRBJ1-5): NAGVMQNPRHLVRRRGQEARLRCSPMKGHSHVYWYRQLPEEGLKFMVYLQKENIIDESGMPKERFSAEFPKEGPSILRIQQVVRGDSAAYFCASSPTRGNNQPQHFGDGTRLSIL.